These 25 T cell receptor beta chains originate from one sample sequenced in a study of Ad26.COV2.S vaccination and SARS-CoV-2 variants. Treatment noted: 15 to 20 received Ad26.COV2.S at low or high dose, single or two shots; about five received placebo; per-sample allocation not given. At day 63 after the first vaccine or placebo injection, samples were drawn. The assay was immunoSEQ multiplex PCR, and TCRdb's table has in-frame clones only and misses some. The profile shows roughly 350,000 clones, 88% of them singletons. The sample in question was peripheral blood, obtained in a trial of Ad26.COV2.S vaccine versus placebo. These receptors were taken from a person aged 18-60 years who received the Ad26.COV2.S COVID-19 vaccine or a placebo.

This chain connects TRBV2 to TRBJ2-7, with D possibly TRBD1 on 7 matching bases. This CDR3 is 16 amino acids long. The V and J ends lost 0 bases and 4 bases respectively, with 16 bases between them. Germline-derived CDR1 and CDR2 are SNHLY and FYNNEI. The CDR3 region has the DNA TGTGCCAGCAGTGAAGCGCAGGGGGGCCGGTTTTACGAGCAGTACTTC. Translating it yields CASSEAQGGRFYEQYF.

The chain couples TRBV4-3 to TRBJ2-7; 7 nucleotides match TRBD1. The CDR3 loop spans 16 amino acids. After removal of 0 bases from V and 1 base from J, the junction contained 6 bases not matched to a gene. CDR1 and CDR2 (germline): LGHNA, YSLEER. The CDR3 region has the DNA TGCGCCAGCAGCCAAGACACGAGGGGGCCTTCCTACGAGCAGTACTTC. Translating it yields CASSQDTRGPSYEQYF.

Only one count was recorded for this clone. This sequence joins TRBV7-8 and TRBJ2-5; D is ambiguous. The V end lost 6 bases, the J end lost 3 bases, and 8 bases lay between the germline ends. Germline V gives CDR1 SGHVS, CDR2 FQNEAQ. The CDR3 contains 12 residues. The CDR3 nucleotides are TGTGCCAGCAGTTTGACGGAAGAGACCCAGTACTTC. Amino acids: CASSLTEETQYF.

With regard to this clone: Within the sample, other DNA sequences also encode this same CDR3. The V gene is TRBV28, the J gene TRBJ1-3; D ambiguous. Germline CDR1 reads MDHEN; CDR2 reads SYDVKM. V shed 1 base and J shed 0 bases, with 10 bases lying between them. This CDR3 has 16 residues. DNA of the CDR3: TGTGCCAGCAGTTTATCCTGGACGGCCTCTGGAAACACCATATATTTT. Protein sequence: CASSLSWTASGNTIYF.

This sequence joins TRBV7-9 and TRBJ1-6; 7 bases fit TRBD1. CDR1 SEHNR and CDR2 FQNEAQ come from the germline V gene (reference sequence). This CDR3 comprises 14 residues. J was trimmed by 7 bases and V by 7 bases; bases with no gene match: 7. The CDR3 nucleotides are TGTGCCAGCACCTTCTCGGGACAGAATTCACCCCTCCACTTT. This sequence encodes CASTFSGQNSPLHF.

The CDR3 region is CASSQGGGVSYEQYF. The CDR3 nucleotides read TGTGCCAGTAGTCAAGGCGGGGGGGTGAGCTACGAGCAGTACTTC. The chain carries TRBV19 and TRBJ2-7, with 9 positions matching TRBD2. Germline-derived CDR1 and CDR2 are LNHDA and SQIVND (reference sequence). The J segment lost 3 bases and the V segment lost 5 bases, leaving 8 bases of the junction unmatched. CDR3 length: 15 residues. The full variable domain, rest sourced from reference TRBV19 and TRBJ2-7, is DGGITQSPKYLFRKEGQNVTLSCEQNLNHDAMYWYRQDPGQGLRLIYYSQIVNDFQKGDIAEGYSVSREKKESFPLTVTSAQKNPTAFYLCASSQGGGVSYEQYFGPGTRLTVT.

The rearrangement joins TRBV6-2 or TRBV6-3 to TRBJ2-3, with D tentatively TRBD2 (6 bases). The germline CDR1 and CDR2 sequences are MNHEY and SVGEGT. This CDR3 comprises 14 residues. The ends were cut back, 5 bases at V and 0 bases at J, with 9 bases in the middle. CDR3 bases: TGTGCCAGCAGTGCCGGGACTAGCACAGATACGCAGTATTTT. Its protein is CASSAGTSTDTQYF.

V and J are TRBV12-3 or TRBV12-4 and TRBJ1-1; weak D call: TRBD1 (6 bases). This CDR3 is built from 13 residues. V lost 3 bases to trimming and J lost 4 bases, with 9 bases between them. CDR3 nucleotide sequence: TGTGCCAGCAGTTTTAGGACAGCCACTGAAGCTTTCTTT. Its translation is CASSFRTATEAFF.

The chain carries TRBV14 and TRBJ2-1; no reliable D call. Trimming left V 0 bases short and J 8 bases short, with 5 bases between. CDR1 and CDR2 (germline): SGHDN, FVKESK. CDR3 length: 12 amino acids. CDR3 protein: CASSQDYYEQFF. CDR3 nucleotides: TGTGCCAGCAGCCAAGATTACTATGAGCAGTTCTTC.

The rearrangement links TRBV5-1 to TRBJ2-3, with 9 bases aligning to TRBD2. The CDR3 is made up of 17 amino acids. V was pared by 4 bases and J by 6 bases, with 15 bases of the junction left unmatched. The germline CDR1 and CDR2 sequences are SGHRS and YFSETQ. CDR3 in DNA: TGCGCCAGCAGCGGAGGAGGACTAGCGCAGCCGGGGGATACGCAGTATTTT. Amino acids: CASSGGGLAQPGDTQYF.

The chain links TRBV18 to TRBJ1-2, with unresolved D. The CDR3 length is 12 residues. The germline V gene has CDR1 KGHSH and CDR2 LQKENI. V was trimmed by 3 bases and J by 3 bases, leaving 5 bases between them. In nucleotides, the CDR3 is TGTGCCAGCTCACCGAATGACTATGGCTACACCTTC. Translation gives CASSPNDYGYTF.

The DNA of the CDR3 is TGTGCCAGCAGCCAAGCGGCGGAGCCCCAGCATTTT. Translating it yields CASSQAAEPQHF. The genes are TRBV14 and TRBJ1-5; no clear D. Germline V gene sequence: CDR1 SGHDN, CDR2 FVKESK. CDR3 length equals 12 residues. V dropped 1 base and J dropped 8 bases, with 6 bases sitting between them.

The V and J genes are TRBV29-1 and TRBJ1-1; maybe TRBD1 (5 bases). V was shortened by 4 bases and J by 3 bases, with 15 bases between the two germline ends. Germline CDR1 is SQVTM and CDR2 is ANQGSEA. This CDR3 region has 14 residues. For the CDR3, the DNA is TGCAGCGTTGTTCGCCCAGGGTGGGACACTGAAGCTTTCTTT. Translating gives CSVVRPGWDTEAFF.

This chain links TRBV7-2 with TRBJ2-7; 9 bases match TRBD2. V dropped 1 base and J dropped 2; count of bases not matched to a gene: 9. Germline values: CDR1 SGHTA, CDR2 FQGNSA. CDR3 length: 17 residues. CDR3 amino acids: CASSLVGQRGVTYEQYF. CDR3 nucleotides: TGTGCCAGCAGCTTAGTGGGTCAGCGGGGGGTTACCTACGAGCAGTACTTC.

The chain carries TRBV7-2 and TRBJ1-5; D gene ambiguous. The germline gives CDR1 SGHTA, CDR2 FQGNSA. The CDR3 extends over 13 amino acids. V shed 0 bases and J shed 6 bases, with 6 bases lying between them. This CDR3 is CASSLALSQPQHF. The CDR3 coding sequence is TGTGCCAGCAGCTTAGCGTTAAGTCAGCCCCAGCATTTT. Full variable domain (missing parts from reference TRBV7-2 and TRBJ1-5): GAGVSQSPSNKVTEKGKDVELRCDPISGHTALYWYRQSLGQGLEFLIYFQGNSAPDKSGLPSDRFSAERTGGSVSTLTIQRTQQEDSAVYLCASSLALSQPQHFGDGTRLSIL.

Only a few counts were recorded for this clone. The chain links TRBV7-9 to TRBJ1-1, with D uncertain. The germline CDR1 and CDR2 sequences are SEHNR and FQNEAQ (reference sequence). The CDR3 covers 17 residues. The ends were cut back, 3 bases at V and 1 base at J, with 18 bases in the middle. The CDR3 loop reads CASSFPYSEPSNTEAFF. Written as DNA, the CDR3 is TGTGCCAGCAGCTTCCCGTACAGCGAGCCGTCGAACACTGAAGCTTTCTTT. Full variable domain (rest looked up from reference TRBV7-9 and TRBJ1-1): DTGVSQNPRHKITKRGQNVTFRCDPISEHNRLYWYRQTLGQGPEFLTYFQNEAQLEKSRLLSDRFSAERPKGSFSTLEIQRTEQGDSAMYLCASSFPYSEPSNTEAFFGQGTRLTVV.

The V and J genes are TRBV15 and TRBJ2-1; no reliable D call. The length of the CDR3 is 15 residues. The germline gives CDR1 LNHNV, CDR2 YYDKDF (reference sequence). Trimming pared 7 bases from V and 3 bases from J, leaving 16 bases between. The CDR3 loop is CATKSARSGYNEQFF. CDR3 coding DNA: TGTGCCACCAAGAGTGCGCGGTCTGGCTACAATGAGCAGTTCTTC.

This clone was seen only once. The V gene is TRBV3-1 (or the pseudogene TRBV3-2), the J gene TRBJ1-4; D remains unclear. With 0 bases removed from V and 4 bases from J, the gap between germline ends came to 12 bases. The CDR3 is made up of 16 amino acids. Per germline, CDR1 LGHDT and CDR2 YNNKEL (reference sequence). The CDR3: CASSQDLGHNNEKLFF. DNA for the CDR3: TGTGCCAGCAGCCAAGATCTTGGGCACAATAATGAAAAACTGTTTTTT.

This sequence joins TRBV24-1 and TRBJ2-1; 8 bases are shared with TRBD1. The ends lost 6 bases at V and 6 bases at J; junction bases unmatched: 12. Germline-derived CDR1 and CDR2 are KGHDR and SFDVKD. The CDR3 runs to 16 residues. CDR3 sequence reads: CATSPSRQGLVNEQFF. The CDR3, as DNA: TGTGCCACCAGTCCATCGCGACAGGGGCTGGTCAATGAGCAGTTCTTC.

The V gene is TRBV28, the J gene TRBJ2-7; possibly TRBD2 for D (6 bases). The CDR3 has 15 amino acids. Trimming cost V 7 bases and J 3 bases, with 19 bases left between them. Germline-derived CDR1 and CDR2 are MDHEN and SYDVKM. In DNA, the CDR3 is TGTGCCAGCAACGGCGGGGCCCAATCTCTCTACGAGCAGTACTTC. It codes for CASNGGAQSLYEQYF.

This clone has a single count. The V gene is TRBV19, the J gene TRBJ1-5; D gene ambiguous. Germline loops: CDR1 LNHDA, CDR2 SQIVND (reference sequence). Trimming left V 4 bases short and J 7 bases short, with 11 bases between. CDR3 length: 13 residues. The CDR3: CASSSGRLQPQHF. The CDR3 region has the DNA TGTGCCAGTAGTAGCGGCAGGCTCCAGCCCCAGCATTTT. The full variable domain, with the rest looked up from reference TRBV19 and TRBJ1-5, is DGGITQSPKYLFRKEGQNVTLSCEQNLNHDAMYWYRQDPGQGLRLIYYSQIVNDFQKGDIAEGYSVSREKKESFPLTVTSAQKNPTAFYLCASSSGRLQPQHFGDGTRLSIL.

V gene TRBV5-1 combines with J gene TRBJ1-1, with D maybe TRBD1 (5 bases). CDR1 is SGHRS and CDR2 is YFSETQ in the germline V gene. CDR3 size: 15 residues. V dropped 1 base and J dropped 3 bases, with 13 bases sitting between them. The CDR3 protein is CASSLRSGSDTEAFF. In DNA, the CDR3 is TGCGCCAGCAGCTTGCGGTCAGGGTCGGACACTGAAGCTTTCTTT.

CDR3 residues: CASSGGGQAPSGNTIYF. The CDR3 DNA follows: TGTGCCAGCAGCGGAGGCGGACAGGCACCCTCTGGAAACACCATATATTTT. The J gene is TRBJ1-3, the V gene TRBV9, with 7 bases matching TRBD1. Germline CDR1 reads SGDLS; CDR2 reads YYNGEE. Unmatched junction bases numbered 9, after V lost 3 bases and J lost 0 bases. The CDR3 contains 17 residues.

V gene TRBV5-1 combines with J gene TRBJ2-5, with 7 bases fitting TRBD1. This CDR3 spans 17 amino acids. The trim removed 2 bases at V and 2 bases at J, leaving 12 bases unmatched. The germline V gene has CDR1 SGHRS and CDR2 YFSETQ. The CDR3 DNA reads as TGCGCCAGCAGCTTCACCACCTCTCCGACAGGGCAAGAGACCCAGTACTTC. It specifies CASSFTTSPTGQETQYF.

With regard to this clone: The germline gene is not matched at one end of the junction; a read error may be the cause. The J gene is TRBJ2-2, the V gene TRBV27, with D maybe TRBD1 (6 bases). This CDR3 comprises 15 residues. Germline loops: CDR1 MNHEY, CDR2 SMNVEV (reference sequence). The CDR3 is CASRGQPPKDRGAVF. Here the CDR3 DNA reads TGTGCCAGCCGCGGACAGCCCCCCAAGGACCGGGGAGCTGTTTTT.